The 21 T cell receptor beta chains in this list originate from one sample, sequenced in a study of early T cells in non-severe SARS-CoV-2 infection. TCRdb analysed the 5' RACE reads with MiXCR anew, one entry per CDR3 protein. Of under 85,000 distinct CDR3 sequences listed, about 5% were seen once; the top ten hold 7.3%. The material sequenced was whole blood, taken at baseline. These receptors were collected from an adult who was a healthcare worker with PCR-confirmed SARS-CoV-2 infection or an uninfected control (not recorded which).

This clonotype has a count of ten or more. The gene calls are TRBV9 and TRBJ2-3, with D uncertain. Looked up from germline, CDR1 is SGDLS and CDR2 is YYNGEE. The V end lost 2 bases, the J end lost 2 bases, and 15 bases lay between the germline ends. The CDR3 runs 16 residues. CDR3 DNA sequence: TGTGCCAGCAGCGTGGATTCCGGACGTTACACAGATACGCAGTATTTT. As protein: CASSVDSGRYTDTQYF.

This clonotype occurred many times. CDR3 nucleotide sequence: TGTGCCAGCGGATCAGGGACTAGCGGGAGAACCTACGAGCAGTACTTC. Translation: CASGSGTSGRTYEQYF. J is TRBJ2-7 and V is TRBV7-2; 14 bases match TRBD2. The V gene's germline CDR1 is SGHTA and CDR2 FQGNSA. The CDR3 is made up of 16 amino acids. V was pared by 8 bases and J by 2 bases, with 8 bases of the junction left unmatched.

The rearrangement uses TRBV28 and TRBJ2-3; no firm D call. V lost 7 bases, J lost 1 base, and 12 bases lay in between. The CDR3 length is 14 residues. CDR1 MDHEN and CDR2 SYDVKM come from the germline V gene. DNA for the CDR3: TGTGCCAGCAACCCGTCCGGGCGCACAGATACGCAGTATTTT. This codes for CASNPSGRTDTQYF.

This clonotype was detected only a few times. The CDR3 coding sequence is TGTGCCAGCAGTTTAGGGGTAGCGGGAGCCCCCAACGAGCAGTACTTC. The encoded protein is CASSLGVAGAPNEQYF. The chain links TRBV12-3 or TRBV12-4 to TRBJ2-7, with TRBD2 identical over 9 bases. V was pared by 1 base and J by 5 bases, with 9 bases of the junction left unmatched. There are 16 residues in the CDR3.

The chain couples TRBV2 to TRBJ1-1, with a possible D match to TRBD1 (5 bases). Trimming took off 4 bases at V and 4 bases at J, with 13 bases between the two ends. Germline V gene lookup returns CDR1 SNHLY and CDR2 FYNNEI. The CDR3 is 14 amino acids. As DNA, the CDR3 is TGTGCCAGCAGTGCCAGGGCCAGGTCCACTGAAGCTTTCTTT. This translates into CASSARARSTEAFF. The whole variable domain, filled in from reference TRBV2 and TRBJ1-1, reads EPEVTQTPSHQVTQMGQEVILRCVPISNHLYFYWYRQILGQKVEFLVSFYNNEISEKSEIFDDQFSVERPDGSNFTLKIRSTKLEDSAMYFCASSARARSTEAFFGQGTRLTVV.

A word on this clonotype: This clone may be a read error of a much larger clone one base away. The chain combines TRBV20-1 with TRBJ2-7; D is unresolved. CDR1 and CDR2 (germline): DFQATT, SNEGSKA (reference sequence). There are 12 residues in the CDR3. Written as DNA, the CDR3 is TGCAGTGCTAGCGGGCGGCTCTACGTGCAGTACTTC. Its translation: CSASGRLYVQYF.

This clonotype has more than one count but fewer than ten. This chain uses TRBV5-1 with TRBJ2-6; TRBD1 aligns across 7 bases. Germline lookup yields CDR1 SGHRS and CDR2 YFSETQ. The CDR3 has 15 residues. Germline trimming cut 3 bases from V and 2 bases from J; bases unmatched to any gene: 2. The CDR3 reads CASSSGGTGANVLTF. CDR3 sequence (DNA): TGCGCCAGCAGCTCAGGGGGTACTGGGGCCAACGTCCTGACTTTC.

This clonotype was recorded at least ten times. This chain joins TRBV6-1 and TRBJ1-5, with TRBD1 identical over 10 bases. V lost 4 bases to trimming and J lost 2 bases; unmatched junction nucleotides: 14. Germline V gene sequence: CDR1 MNHNS, CDR2 SASEGT. The CDR3 extends over 19 amino acids. The CDR3 DNA reads TGTGCCAGCAGTGCGCCACCGGTGGGACAGGGGATGCGCAATCAGCCCCAGCATTTT. Protein: CASSAPPVGQGMRNQPQHF.

The rearrangement joins TRBV6-1 to TRBJ1-2, with D tentatively TRBD1 (6 bases). Per the germline V gene, CDR1 is MNHNS and CDR2 is SASEGT. V lost 7 bases and J lost 1, with 10 bases in between. The CDR3 sequence is 13 residues long. Written as DNA, the CDR3 is TGTGCCAGCATCGGACAGCTTAACTATGGCTACACCTTC. This sequence encodes CASIGQLNYGYTF.

This clonotype has more than one count but fewer than ten. This sequence joins TRBV20-1 and TRBJ2-2; D unresolved. This CDR3 contains 13 residues. Trimming left V 0 bases short and J 4 bases short, with 6 bases between. Germline V CDR1 and CDR2: DFQATT, SNEGSKA (reference sequence). The CDR3 loop is CSARDFPTGELFF. DNA of the CDR3: TGCAGTGCTAGAGATTTCCCCACCGGGGAGCTGTTTTTT.

This clonotype was counted many times. This sequence joins TRBV7-7 and TRBJ2-1, with TRBD2 matching over 11 bases. Germline V gives CDR1 SSHAT, CDR2 FNYEAQ (reference sequence). The junction had 5 bases not matched to a gene; V was cut back by 5 bases and J by 5 bases. This CDR3 is 15 amino acids long. The CDR3 DNA follows: TGTGCCAGCAGCCTTAGCGGGAGGGCCAACAATGAGCAGTTCTTC. Translated: CASSLSGRANNEQFF.

This clonotype has at least ten counts. This chain joins TRBV6-1 and TRBJ2-3; no firm D call. CDR3 length: 13 residues. With 4 bases removed from V and 6 bases from J, the gap between germline ends came to 11 bases. CDR1 is MNHNS and CDR2 is SASEGT in the germline V gene. The CDR3 spells CASSVWGRDTQYF. The CDR3 coding sequence is TGTGCCAGCAGTGTTTGGGGAAGGGATACGCAGTATTTT.

The genes are TRBV5-1 and TRBJ2-7, with 9 bases lining up with TRBD1. V shed 0 bases, J shed 4 bases, and the junction held 5 bases outside the gene matches. The length of the CDR3 is 15 residues. Germline CDR1 SGHRS, CDR2 YFSETQ. CDR3 residues: CASSLETGGIYEQYF. The DNA for the CDR3 is TGCGCCAGCAGCTTGGAGACAGGGGGTATATACGAGCAGTACTTC. The variable domain in full, with the rest retrieved from reference TRBV5-1 and TRBJ2-7, is KAGVTQTPRYLIKTRGQQVTLSCSPISGHRSVSWYQQTPGQGLQFLFEYFSETQRNKGNFPGRFSGRQFSNSRSEMNVSTLELGDSALYLCASSLETGGIYEQYFGPGTRLTVT.

V is TRBV27 and J is TRBJ2-7, with 7 bases lining up with TRBD1. The V segment lost 5 bases and the J segment 2 bases; nucleotides outside the gene matches: 3. The CDR3 loop spans 13 amino acids. Germline CDR1 is MNHEY and CDR2 is SMNVEV (reference sequence). CDR3 in amino acids: CASSIGTAYEQYF. CDR3 nucleotide sequence: TGTGCCAGCAGTATCGGGACAGCCTACGAGCAGTACTTC.

In its sample, this clonotype was seen many times. The chain links TRBV13 to TRBJ2-7; D not certain. Germline V gene sequence: CDR1 PRHDT, CDR2 FYEKMQ (reference sequence). The ends were cut back, 5 bases at V and 2 bases at J, with 19 bases in the middle. The CDR3 consists of 16 residues. The DNA of the CDR3 is TGTGCCAGCAGCCATAGAGGCGGAAGGTGGGCCTACGAGCAGTACTTC. Translated: CASSHRGGRWAYEQYF.

This clonotype was seen a handful of times. V is TRBV29-1 and J is TRBJ1-4; no firm D call. V shed 6 bases and J shed 6 bases, with 5 bases lying between them. This CDR3 region has 10 residues. Germline assignment: CDR1 SQVTM and CDR2 ANQGSEA. The CDR3 here is CSVGDEKLFF. DNA of the CDR3: TGCAGCGTGGGAGATGAAAAACTGTTTTTT.

The chain links TRBV28 to TRBJ2-7; maybe TRBD2 (6 bases). This CDR3 region has 14 residues. Trimming pared 1 base from V and 2 bases from J, leaving 9 bases between. Germline V gene sequence: CDR1 MDHEN, CDR2 SYDVKM. CDR3 amino acids: CASSLFRRAYEQYF. CDR3 in DNA: TGTGCCAGCAGTTTATTTAGGAGGGCCTACGAGCAGTACTTC. The variable domain in full, completed from reference TRBV28 and TRBJ2-7, reads DVKVTQSSRYLVKRTGEKVFLECVQDMDHENMFWYRQDPGLGLRLIYFSYDVKMKEKGDIPEGYSVSREKKERFSLILESASTNQTSMYLCASSLFRRAYEQYFGPGTRLTVT.

This clonotype was observed a few times. The chain uses TRBV12-3 or TRBV12-4 and TRBJ1-1; 8 nucleotides agree with TRBD1. V gave up 5 bases and J gave up 5 bases; unmatched junction bases: 7. The CDR3 is made up of 14 amino acids. The CDR3 bases are TGTGCCAGCAGTCCAGGGGGCACGGGGACTGAAGCTTTCTTT. It codes for CASSPGGTGTEAFF.

This clonotype was counted many times. The genes are TRBV20-1 and TRBJ2-1; the D call may be TRBD1 or TRBD2 (5 bases each). Germline V CDR1 and CDR2: DFQATT, SNEGSKA (reference sequence). Trimming removed 3 bases at V and 11 bases at J, with 14 bases between. The CDR3 has 12 residues. The CDR3 here is CSASDGGPKQFF. The CDR3 bases are TGCAGTGCTAGCGATGGGGGACCAAAGCAGTTCTTC.

The sample holds many counts of this clonotype. The rearrangement links TRBV11-3 to TRBJ2-1; 7 bases map to TRBD2. This CDR3 is 14 amino acids long. Trimming took 5 bases from V and 8 from J; bases not matched to a gene: 9. Looked up from germline, CDR1 is SGHNT and CDR2 is YENEEA. CDR3 bases: TGTGCCAGCAGCCGAAAGCGGGATCTTGATGAGCAGTTCTTC. It is translated as CASSRKRDLDEQFF. The full variable domain, completed using reference TRBV11-3 and TRBJ2-1, is EAGVVQSPRYKIIEKKQPVAFWCNPISGHNTLYWYLQNLGQGPELLIRYENEEAVDDSQLPKDRFSAERLKGVDSTLKIQPAELGDSAVYLCASSRKRDLDEQFFGPGTRLTVL.

This clonotype was recorded at least ten times. Written as DNA, the CDR3 is TGTGCCAGCAGCAAAGCGGGAGAGACCCAGTACTTC. It translates to CASSKAGETQYF. The chain carries TRBV7-9 and TRBJ2-5, with D perhaps TRBD2 (6 bases). Germline V CDR1 and CDR2: SEHNR, FQNEAQ (reference sequence). Trimming cost V 5 bases and J 4 bases, with 8 bases left between them. The CDR3 has 12 residues. Based on the CDR3 plus reference TRBV7-9 and TRBJ2-5, the full variable domain is DTGVSQNPRHKITKRGQNVTFRCDPISEHNRLYWYRQTLGQGPEFLTYFQNEAQLEKSRLLSDRFSAERPKGSFSTLEIQRTEQGDSAMYLCASSKAGETQYFGPGTRLLVL.